The 8 T cell receptor beta chains below were found in one sample sequenced in a study of T cell changes during pregnancy in multiple sclerosis. The table came from immunoSEQ multiplex PCR; TCRdb's copy has only in-frame clones and leaves some out. The data hold around 45,000 clones, with around 92% observed a single time. The sequencing here drew on CD4+ T cells from peripheral blood mononuclear cells, taken in the second trimester of pregnancy. The receptors here all came from a female donor in good health, enrolled as a control in a pregnancy study.

This chain connects TRBV19 to TRBJ2-3, with 12 bases fitting TRBD2. Germline CDR1 is LNHDA and CDR2 is SQIVND (reference sequence). The CDR3 totals 15 residues. The trim removed 5 bases at V and 4 bases at J, leaving 4 bases unmatched. The chain's CDR3 is CASSAGLAGPDTQYF. CDR3 in DNA: TGTGCCAGTAGTGCTGGACTAGCGGGACCAGATACGCAGTATTTT.

The J gene is TRBJ1-2, the V gene TRBV10-3; TRBD1 matches at 7 bases. The CDR3 length is 13 residues. The J segment lost 6 bases and the V segment lost 11 bases, leaving 12 bases of the junction unmatched. From germline, CDR1 is ENHRY and CDR2 SYGVKD. The CDR3 DNA is TGTGCCCGACGGAGGGGGCTCCTTGATGGCTACACCTTC. Translated: CARRRGLLDGYTF.

V gene TRBV6-5 combines with J gene TRBJ1-3; the match to TRBD1 covers 7 bases. CDR1 is MNHEY, CDR2 SVGAGI, per germline. V trimming: 2 bases; J trimming: 3 bases; junction bases outside the gene matches: 4. The CDR3 consists of 15 residues. The chain's CDR3 is CASSYQGVFGNTIYF. In DNA, the CDR3 is TGTGCCAGCAGTTACCAGGGGGTCTTTGGAAACACCATATATTTT.

The chain employs TRBV5-5 and TRBJ2-7, with 9 bases fitting TRBD2. The CDR3 length is 14 residues. With 2 bases clipped from V and 6 bases from J, the junction kept 6 bases outside the gene matches. Germline loops: CDR1 SGHKS, CDR2 YYEKEE (reference sequence). CDR3 residues: CASSFPSGTSEQYF. The DNA for the CDR3 is TGTGCCAGCAGCTTCCCTAGCGGGACCTCCGAGCAGTACTTC.

The CDR3 spells CASSRNAAGTDTQYF. CDR3 in DNA: TGTGCCAGCAGCCGTAACGCGGCCGGCACAGATACGCAGTATTTT. J is TRBJ2-3 and V is TRBV9; D gene unclear. The CDR3 runs to 15 residues. CDR1 and CDR2 from the germline V gene are SGDLS and YYNGEE. The V and J ends lost 4 bases and 1 base respectively, with 13 bases between them.

The rearrangement uses TRBV6-5 and TRBJ1-1; TRBD1 is a possible D gene (5 bases). Germline V lookup: CDR1 MNHEY, CDR2 SVGAGI. The CDR3 covers 13 residues. Trimming stripped 7 bases from V and 10 bases from J, with 19 bases between. As DNA, the CDR3 is TGTGCCAGCACCCGGGGGACGGGGGGACGAGCTTTCTTT. It codes for CASTRGTGGRAFF.

CDR3 sequence (DNA): TGCGCCAGCAGCTTGGCCGCGGCTGGGGCCAACGTCCTGACTTTC. Translated: CASSLAAAGANVLTF. V is TRBV5-1 and J is TRBJ2-6; D gene ambiguous. The CDR3 runs to 15 residues. Germline assignment: CDR1 SGHRS and CDR2 YFSETQ. The V gene lost 0 bases and the J gene lost 2 bases, with 6 bases spanning the gap. Variable domain in full (rest from reference TRBV5-1 and TRBJ2-6): KAGVTQTPRYLIKTRGQQVTLSCSPISGHRSVSWYQQTPGQGLQFLFEYFSETQRNKGNFPGRFSGRQFSNSRSEMNVSTLELGDSALYLCASSLAAAGANVLTFGAGSRLTVL.

The chain has TRBV12-5 and TRBJ2-3; possibly TRBD1 for D (5 bases). The V gene lost 4 bases and the J gene lost 10 bases, with 21 bases spanning the gap. The CDR3 totals 15 residues. Germline V CDR1 and CDR2: LGHNT, FRNRAP. CDR3 protein: CASGSYSAGKVAQYF. CDR3 DNA sequence: TGTGCTAGTGGTTCCTACTCTGCAGGGAAGGTAGCGCAGTATTTT.